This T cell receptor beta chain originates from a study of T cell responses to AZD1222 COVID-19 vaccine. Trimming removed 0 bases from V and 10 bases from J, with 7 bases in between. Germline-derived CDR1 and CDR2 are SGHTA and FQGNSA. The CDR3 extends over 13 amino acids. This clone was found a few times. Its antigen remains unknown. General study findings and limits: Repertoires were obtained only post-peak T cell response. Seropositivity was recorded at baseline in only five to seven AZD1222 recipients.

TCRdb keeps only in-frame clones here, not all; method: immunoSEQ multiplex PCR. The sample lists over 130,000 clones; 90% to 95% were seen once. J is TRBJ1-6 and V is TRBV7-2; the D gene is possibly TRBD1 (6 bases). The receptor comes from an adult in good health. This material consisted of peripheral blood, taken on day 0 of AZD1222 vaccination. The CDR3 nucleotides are TGTGCCAGCAGCTTAGCCGGGGGCTCACCCCTCCACTTT. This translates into CASSLAGGSPLHF.